The clone carrying this T cell receptor beta chain was recorded only once. This sample is part of a study of control samples from healthy donors and cancer patients. Some clones are missing from TCRdb's copy, which holds only in-frame ones; the method was immunoSEQ multiplex PCR. The data show approximately 98,000 clones, about 80% seen once. The CDR3 length is 18 residues. Germline lookup yields CDR1 SGHDN and CDR2 FVKESK. Deletions cut 0 bases from V and 0 bases from J, with 18 bases between. The chain links TRBV14 to TRBJ2-7; D unclear. Input material: blood. The origin of this receptor is a young man in good health. The CDR3 is CASSQEGWVSGNSYEQYF. CDR3 nucleotides: TGTGCCAGCAGCCAAGAAGGTTGGGTGTCAGGCAACTCCTACGAGCAGTACTTC. Looking up the rest from reference TRBV14 and TRBJ2-7 gives the full variable domain: EAGVTQFPSHSVIEKGQTVTLRCDPISGHDNLYWYRRVMGKEIKFLLHFVKESKQDESGMPNNRFLAERTGGTYSTLKVQPAELEDSGVYFCASSQEGWVSGNSYEQYFGPGTRLTVT.